The 32 T cell receptor beta chains reported below all come from one sample, sequenced in a study of blood T cell repertoires in COVID-19. Libraries were prepared by immunoSEQ multiplex PCR; TCRdb keeps only in-frame clonotypes and omits some of them. This repertoire shows 200,000 to 250,000 clones, around 82% found once; its top ten account for approximately 4.8%. The sequenced sample was PBMCs or T cells enriched from blood (not recorded which). The receptors originated from a woman between 45 and 65 years old who had been exposed to COVID-19.

The J gene is TRBJ2-1, the V gene TRBV5-1; TRBD2 matches 9 bases. V lost 4 bases and J lost 7; bases outside the gene matches: 12. The germline V gene encodes CDR1 SGHRS and CDR2 YFSETQ. CDR3 length: 16 amino acids. CDR3 sequence (DNA): TGCGCCAGCAGCAGAGGGGTAGCGGGGGCCAGGAATGAGCAGTTCTTC. It encodes CASSRGVAGARNEQFF.

This rearrangement joins TRBV6-1 to TRBJ1-1; no reliable D call. In germline, CDR1 is MNHNS, CDR2 SASEGT. The length of the CDR3 is 13 residues. V dropped 3 bases and J dropped 11 bases, with 16 bases sitting between them. Here the CDR3 DNA reads TGTGCCAGCAGTGATCGAGTCCCCTCGGAGGCTTTCTTT. Its translation is CASSDRVPSEAFF.

This clone was recorded once. The chain recombines TRBV27 with TRBJ1-2; 8 bases map to TRBD1. Germline V gene sequence: CDR1 MNHEY, CDR2 SMNVEV (reference sequence). V shed 3 bases, J shed 4 bases, and the junction held 1 base outside the gene matches. The CDR3 contains 13 residues. The CDR3 sequence is CASSFDRGYGYTF. CDR3 coding DNA: TGTGCCAGCAGTTTCGACAGGGGCTATGGCTACACCTTC.

V is TRBV5-4 and J is TRBJ2-5, with 8 positions matching TRBD2. Trimming took 6 bases from V and 2 from J; bases not matched to a gene: 9. There are 15 residues in the CDR3. In germline, CDR1 is SGHNT, CDR2 YYREEE (reference sequence). CDR3 in amino acids: CASTTLGLAQETQYF. The CDR3 DNA reads TGTGCCAGCACCACGCTTGGACTAGCACAAGAGACCCAGTACTTC.

The gene calls are TRBV5-1 and TRBJ2-3; a weak D match, TRBD2 (5 bases). There are 16 residues in the CDR3. Trimming shortened V by 4 bases and J by 1 base, and 16 bases separated the two germline ends. The V gene's germline CDR1 is SGHRS and CDR2 YFSETQ. The CDR3 here is CASSPILDLGTDTQYF. CDR3 DNA: TGCGCCAGCAGCCCCATACTGGACTTGGGCACAGATACGCAGTATTTT.

The V gene is TRBV19, the J gene TRBJ1-1; D might be TRBD1 (5 bases). V gave up 7 bases and J gave up 4 bases, with 13 bases separating them. Germline assignment: CDR1 LNHDA and CDR2 SQIVND (reference sequence). The CDR3 runs to 13 residues. CDR3 bases: TGTGCCAGTAACGCAGGACACGGCACTGAAGCTTTCTTT. The encoded protein is CASNAGHGTEAFF. Supplemented by reference TRBV19 and TRBJ1-1, the full variable domain reads DGGITQSPKYLFRKEGQNVTLSCEQNLNHDAMYWYRQDPGQGLRLIYYSQIVNDFQKGDIAEGYSVSREKKESFPLTVTSAQKNPTAFYLCASNAGHGTEAFFGQGTRLTVV.

The V and J genes are TRBV5-1 and TRBJ2-1; D might be TRBD2 (5 bases). Germline V gives CDR1 SGHRS, CDR2 YFSETQ. CDR3 length equals 15 residues. The ends were cut back, 1 base at V and 4 bases at J, with 12 bases in the middle. This CDR3 reads CASSLLSGRYNEQFF. The DNA of the CDR3 is TGCGCCAGCAGCTTGCTAAGCGGCCGATACAATGAGCAGTTCTTC.

The V gene is TRBV19, the J gene TRBJ1-2, with a weak D call TRBD1 (5 bases). The ends were cut back, 4 bases at V and 2 bases at J, with 8 bases in the middle. Per germline, CDR1 LNHDA and CDR2 SQIVND (reference sequence). The CDR3 sequence is 13 residues long. CDR3 protein: CASSTSGNYGYTF. The CDR3 bases are TGTGCCAGTAGTACCTCAGGGAACTATGGCTACACCTTC.

Regarding this clone: In the same sample, other DNA sequences code for this CDR3. The gene calls are TRBV5-1 and TRBJ2-1; 10 bases are shared with TRBD2. The V gene's germline CDR1 is SGHRS and CDR2 YFSETQ. CDR3 size: 15 residues. The V segment lost 4 bases and the J segment 3 bases; nucleotides outside the gene matches: 4. CDR3 sequence (DNA): TGCGCCAGCAGCCTTAGCGGGGGGAACTACAATGAGCAGTTCTTC. This translates into CASSLSGGNYNEQFF.

The sample holds one count of this clone. CDR3 bases: TGTGCCAGCAGTTCCCGGGACAGGGGGCACACTGAAGCTTTCTTT. This gives the protein CASSSRDRGHTEAFF. The gene calls are TRBV28 and TRBJ1-1, with 12 positions matching TRBD1. V was clipped by 4 bases and J by 3 bases; unmatched bases: 3. Per the germline V gene, CDR1 is MDHEN and CDR2 is SYDVKM. This CDR3 is 15 amino acids long.

The chain links TRBV7-9 to TRBJ2-2, with 10 positions matching TRBD1. This CDR3 comprises 16 residues. Germline CDR1 SEHNR, CDR2 FQNEAQ (reference sequence). The trim removed 2 bases at V and 7 bases at J, leaving 7 bases unmatched. The CDR3 here is CASSLTTGGKFGELFF. The DNA for the CDR3 is TGTGCCAGCAGCTTAACGACAGGGGGCAAGTTCGGGGAGCTGTTTTTT.

The chain recombines TRBV10-3 with TRBJ2-7, with a tentative D call TRBD1 (5 bases). Per the germline V gene, CDR1 is ENHRY and CDR2 is SYGVKD. V was pared by 7 bases and J by 2 bases, with 18 bases between. CDR3 size: 15 residues. The CDR3 DNA follows: TGTGCCATCAAGAAGGGGCTCGAATTTACCTACGAGCAGTACTTC. Its translation: CAIKKGLEFTYEQYF.

The chain recombines TRBV29-1 with TRBJ2-1, with 7 bases identical to TRBD1. Trimming removed 6 bases from V and 0 bases from J; junction bases left unmatched: 8. CDR3 size: 15 residues. Germline assignment: CDR1 SQVTM and CDR2 ANQGSEA. The CDR3 sequence: CSVTKGAISYNEQFF. In DNA, the CDR3 is TGCAGCGTGACCAAGGGGGCGATCTCCTACAATGAGCAGTTCTTC.

The rearrangement links TRBV6-2 or TRBV6-3 to TRBJ1-1; perhaps TRBD1 as D (5 bases). Germline V CDR1 and CDR2: MNHEY, SVGEGT. The CDR3 runs to 14 residues. V was shortened by 4 bases and J by 2 bases, with 11 bases between the two germline ends. DNA for the CDR3: TGTGCCAGCAGTTCGGGGGACCGCAACACTGAAGCTTTCTTT. Its translation is CASSSGDRNTEAFF.

The rearrangement links TRBV10-1 to TRBJ1-3, with D perhaps TRBD1 (5 bases). Deletions cut 6 bases from V and 1 base from J, with 7 bases between. The V gene's germline CDR1 is WNHNN and CDR2 SYGVQD (reference sequence). This CDR3 is 13 amino acids long. CDR3 loop: CASRQDSGNTIYF. The CDR3, as DNA: TGCGCCAGCAGACAGGATTCTGGAAACACCATATATTTT.

The rearrangement joins TRBV5-6 to TRBJ2-5, with D possibly TRBD1 on 6 matching bases. This CDR3 comprises 13 residues. V was pared by 4 bases and J by 3 bases, with 10 bases between. CDR1 and CDR2 from the germline V gene are SGHDT and YYEEEE. The CDR3 is CASSVDREETQYF. The CDR3 DNA reads TGTGCCAGCAGCGTGGACAGAGAAGAGACCCAGTACTTC. Full variable domain (outside the CDR3, taken from reference TRBV5-6 and TRBJ2-5): DAGVTQSPTHLIKTRGQQVTLRCSPKSGHDTVSWYQQALGQGPQFIFQYYEEEERQRGNFPDRFSGHQFPNYSSELNVNALLLGDSALYLCASSVDREETQYFGPGTRLLVL.

Concerning this clone: At the DNA level, this CDR3 is encoded by other sequences in the same sample as well. The chain combines TRBV18 with TRBJ2-7; weak D call: TRBD1 (6 bases). The germline gives CDR1 KGHSH, CDR2 LQKENI. Trimming cost V 3 bases and J 1 base, with 10 bases left between them. The CDR3 sequence is 14 residues long. CDR3 in DNA: TGTGCCAGCTCACCCGTCGGACAGTCCTACGAGCAGTACTTC. It specifies CASSPVGQSYEQYF.

This clone was seen ten or more times. The gene calls are TRBV28 and TRBJ1-2, with a weak D call TRBD1 (6 bases). There are 12 residues in the CDR3. From germline, CDR1 is MDHEN and CDR2 SYDVKM. Deletions cut 3 bases from V and 12 bases from J, with 14 bases between. For the CDR3, the DNA is TGTGCCAGCAGTTTTCCCGACAGGTCGAACACCTTC. Its translation: CASSFPDRSNTF.

The J gene is TRBJ2-2, the V gene TRBV2; D not resolved. V was trimmed by 4 bases and J by 5 bases, leaving 17 bases between them. Per germline, CDR1 SNHLY and CDR2 FYNNEI. CDR3 size: 16 residues. CDR3 coding DNA: TGTGCCAGCAGTGCGCTACGTGGTTCGCGGACCGGGGAGCTGTTTTTT. Translating gives CASSALRGSRTGELFF.

The chain carries TRBV6-5 and TRBJ1-2; 7 positions match TRBD1. Germline lookup yields CDR1 MNHEY and CDR2 SVGAGI. Trimming took 4 bases from V and 1 from J; bases not matched to a gene: 9. The CDR3 length is 16 residues. Here the CDR3 reads CASSSARDRRNYGYTF. The CDR3 region has the DNA TGTGCCAGCAGTTCCGCCCGGGACAGACGTAACTATGGCTACACCTTC.

The rearrangement links TRBV5-8 to TRBJ2-6, with TRBD1 matching 9 bases. The CDR3 contains 19 residues. V shed 2 bases and J 2 bases; nucleotides not matched to a gene: 11. Germline V gene sequence: CDR1 SGHTS, CDR2 YDEGEE. CDR3 coding DNA: TGTGCCAGCAGCTTCGGAGGACAGGGGATTCTCCCTGGGGCCAACGTCCTGACTTTC. It translates to CASSFGGQGILPGANVLTF.

This clone was counted only a few times. This chain uses TRBV30 with TRBJ1-2; unclear D gene. Germline CDR1 GTSNPN, CDR2 SVGIG (reference sequence). V lost 0 bases and J 6 bases, leaving 17 bases between the germline ends. The CDR3 has 15 residues. Here the CDR3 reads CAWSVRGVGLDGYTF. DNA for the CDR3: TGTGCCTGGAGTGTAAGAGGCGTCGGACTAGATGGCTACACCTTC.

This chain connects TRBV6-2 or TRBV6-3 to TRBJ1-1, with D tentatively TRBD1 (6 bases). The V end was cut by 4 bases, the J end by 7 bases, with 10 bases between. This CDR3 comprises 12 residues. CDR1 is MNHEY and CDR2 is SVGEGT in the germline V gene. The CDR3 DNA is TGTGCCAGCAGTTTACAGGGATTTGAAGCTTTCTTT. This encodes CASSLQGFEAFF.

The V and J genes are TRBV19 and TRBJ2-2; the D gene is possibly TRBD1 (6 bases). Germline CDR1 is LNHDA and CDR2 is SQIVND (reference sequence). The V end lost 3 bases, the J end lost 0 bases, and 11 bases lay between the germline ends. The CDR3 runs to 16 residues. Here the CDR3 reads CASSIRGTTNTGELFF. The CDR3 DNA reads TGTGCCAGTAGTATTCGAGGGACAACGAACACCGGGGAGCTGTTTTTT.

This clone was detected only once. This rearrangement joins TRBV25-1 to TRBJ1-3; D call uncertain. This CDR3 contains 15 residues. V lost 4 bases, J lost 8 bases, and 18 bases lay in between. The V gene's germline CDR1 is MGHDK and CDR2 SYGVNS. The CDR3: CASSGKEDKWHTIYF. In nucleotides, the CDR3 is TGTGCCAGCAGTGGAAAAGAAGACAAGTGGCACACCATATATTTT. The variable domain in full, with the rest retrieved from reference TRBV25-1 and TRBJ1-3, is EADIYQTPRYLVIGTGKKITLECSQTMGHDKMYWYQQDPGMELHLIHYSYGVNSTEKGDLSSESTVSRIRTEHFPLTLESARPSHTSQYLCASSGKEDKWHTIYFGEGSWLTVV.

The chain is built from TRBV18 and TRBJ2-5; 10 positions agree with TRBD1. Germline V gene sequence: CDR1 KGHSH, CDR2 LQKENI. V dropped 3 bases and J dropped 2; count of bases not matched to a gene: 6. The CDR3 has 16 amino acids. The chain's CDR3 is CASSPRTGGSQETQYF. CDR3 bases: TGTGCCAGCTCACCGAGGACAGGGGGGTCACAAGAGACCCAGTACTTC.

This chain uses TRBV5-5 with TRBJ2-7; D gene ambiguous. CDR3 length equals 13 residues. Looked up from germline, CDR1 is SGHKS and CDR2 is YYEKEE (reference sequence). The germline V and J ends were trimmed by 4 bases and 3 bases, with 11 bases remaining between them. This chain's CDR3 is CASSPQSNYEQYF. CDR3 DNA: TGTGCCAGCAGCCCCCAGTCCAACTACGAGCAGTACTTC.

This chain connects TRBV5-1 to TRBJ1-1; TRBD1 agrees at 7 bases. V shed 4 bases, J shed 4 bases, and the junction held 4 bases outside the gene matches. There are 13 residues in the CDR3. CDR1 and CDR2 from the germline V gene are SGHRS and YFSETQ. As DNA, the CDR3 is TGCGCCAGCAGCGCTCAGGGGGGCACTGAAGCTTTCTTT. It translates to CASSAQGGTEAFF.

V gene TRBV10-2 combines with J gene TRBJ1-6; the D is unclear. The germline CDR1 and CDR2 sequences are WSHSY and SAAADI. V was trimmed by 8 bases and J by 4 bases, leaving 9 bases between them. The CDR3 contains 13 residues. This CDR3 is CASSLVYNSPLHF. Here the CDR3 DNA reads TGCGCCAGCTCTTTAGTATATAATTCACCCCTCCACTTT.

The CDR3 nucleotides read TGCGCCAGCAGGTATACAGCGGGTACAGATACGCAGTATTTT. Amino acids: CASRYTAGTDTQYF. The chain links TRBV5-1 to TRBJ2-3; D perhaps matches TRBD2 (6 bases). V was clipped by 5 bases and J by 3 bases, with 13 bases between them. Germline CDR1 reads SGHRS; CDR2 reads YFSETQ. This CDR3 has 14 amino acids.

The chain joins TRBV3-1 (or the pseudogene TRBV3-2) to TRBJ2-3, with D tentatively TRBD2 (5 bases). V shed 6 bases and J shed 2 bases, with 12 bases lying between them. Per the germline V gene, CDR1 is LGHDT and CDR2 is YNNKEL (reference sequence). The CDR3 loop spans 14 amino acids. CDR3 residues: CASRPYGNTDTQYF. DNA of the CDR3: TGTGCCAGCAGACCATACGGGAACACAGATACGCAGTATTTT.

This sequence joins TRBV7-2 and TRBJ2-3; TRBD2 agrees at 9 bases. Germline V gene lookup returns CDR1 SGHTA and CDR2 FQGNSA. V lost 5 bases to trimming and J lost 12 bases; unmatched junction nucleotides: 6. The CDR3 sequence is 12 residues long. DNA for the CDR3: TGTGCCAGCAGCCTACAAGCGGGGGGCCAGTATTTT. Translated, it gives CASSLQAGGQYF.